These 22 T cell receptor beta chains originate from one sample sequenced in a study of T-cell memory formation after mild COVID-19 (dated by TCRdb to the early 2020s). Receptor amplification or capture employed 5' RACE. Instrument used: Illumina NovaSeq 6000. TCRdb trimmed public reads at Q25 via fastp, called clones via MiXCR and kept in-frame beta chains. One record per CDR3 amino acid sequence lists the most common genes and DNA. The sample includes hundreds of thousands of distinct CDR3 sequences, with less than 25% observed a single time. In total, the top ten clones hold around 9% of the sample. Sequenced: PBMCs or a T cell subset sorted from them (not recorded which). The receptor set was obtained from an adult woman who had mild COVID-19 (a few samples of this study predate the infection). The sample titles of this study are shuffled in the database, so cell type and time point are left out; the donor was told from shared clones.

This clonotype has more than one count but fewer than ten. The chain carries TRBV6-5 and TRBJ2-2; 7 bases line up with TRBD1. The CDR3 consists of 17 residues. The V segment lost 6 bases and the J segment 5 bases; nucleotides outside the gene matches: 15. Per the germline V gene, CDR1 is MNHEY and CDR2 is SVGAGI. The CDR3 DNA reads TGTGCCAGCAGCGAACGTTCCAGGGGGAGATCTACCGGGGAGCTGTTTTTT. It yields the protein CASSERSRGRSTGELFF.

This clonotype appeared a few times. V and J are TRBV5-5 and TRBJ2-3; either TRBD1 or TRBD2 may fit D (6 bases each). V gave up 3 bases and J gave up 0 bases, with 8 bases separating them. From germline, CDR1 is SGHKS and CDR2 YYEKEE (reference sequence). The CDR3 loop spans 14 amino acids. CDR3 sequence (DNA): TGTGCCAGCAGCTGGGGGGCCAGCACAGATACGCAGTATTTT. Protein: CASSWGASTDTQYF.

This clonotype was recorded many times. As DNA, the CDR3 is TGTGCCAGCAGTCGGCAGAACTATGGCTACACCTTC. It encodes CASSRQNYGYTF. The J gene is TRBJ1-2, the V gene TRBV2; no clear D gene. V gave up 5 bases and J gave up 2 bases, with 6 bases separating them. This CDR3 is 12 amino acids long. CDR1 and CDR2 (germline): SNHLY, FYNNEI. The full variable domain, with the rest looked up from reference TRBV2 and TRBJ1-2, is EPEVTQTPSHQVTQMGQEVILRCVPISNHLYFYWYRQILGQKVEFLVSFYNNEISEKSEIFDDQFSVERPDGSNFTLKIRSTKLEDSAMYFCASSRQNYGYTFGSGTRLTVV.

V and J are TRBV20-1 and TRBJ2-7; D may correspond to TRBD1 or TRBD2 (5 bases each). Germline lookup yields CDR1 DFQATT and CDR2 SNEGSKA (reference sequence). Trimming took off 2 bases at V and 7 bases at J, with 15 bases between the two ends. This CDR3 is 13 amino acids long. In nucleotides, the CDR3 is TGCAGTGCTAGACCGGGGACCTCGGTTGAGCAGTACTTC. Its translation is CSARPGTSVEQYF.

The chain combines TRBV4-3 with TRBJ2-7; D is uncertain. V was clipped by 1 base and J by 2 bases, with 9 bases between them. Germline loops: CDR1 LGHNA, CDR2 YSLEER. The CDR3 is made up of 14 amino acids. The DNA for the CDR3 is TGCGCCAGCAGCCAAGGTGACATCCCCTACGAGCAGTACTTC. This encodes CASSQGDIPYEQYF.

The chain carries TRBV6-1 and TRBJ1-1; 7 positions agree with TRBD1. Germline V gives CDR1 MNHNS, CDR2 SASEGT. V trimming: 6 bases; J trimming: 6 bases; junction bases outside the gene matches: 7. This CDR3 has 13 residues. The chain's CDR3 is CASSAKRGPEAFF. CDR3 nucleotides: TGTGCCAGCAGCGCAAAGAGGGGGCCTGAAGCTTTCTTT.

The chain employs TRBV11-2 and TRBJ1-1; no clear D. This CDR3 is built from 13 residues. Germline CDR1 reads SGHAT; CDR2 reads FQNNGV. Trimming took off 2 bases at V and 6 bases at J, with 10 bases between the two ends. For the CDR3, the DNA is TGTGCCAGCAGCTTATCTCCGGCCTCTGAAGCTTTCTTT. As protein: CASSLSPASEAFF.

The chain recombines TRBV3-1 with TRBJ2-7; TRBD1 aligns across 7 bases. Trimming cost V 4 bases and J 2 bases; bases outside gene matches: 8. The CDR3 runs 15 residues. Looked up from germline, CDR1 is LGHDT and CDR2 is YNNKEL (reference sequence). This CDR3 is CASSRMETGPYEQYF. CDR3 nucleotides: TGTGCCAGCAGCCGGATGGAGACAGGGCCCTACGAGCAGTACTTC.

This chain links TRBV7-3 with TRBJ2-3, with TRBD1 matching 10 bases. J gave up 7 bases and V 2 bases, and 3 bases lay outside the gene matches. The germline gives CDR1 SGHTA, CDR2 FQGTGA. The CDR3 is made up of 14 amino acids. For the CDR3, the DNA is TGTGCCAGCAGCTTAGGGGACAGGGGCTATACGCAGTATTTT. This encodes CASSLGDRGYTQYF.

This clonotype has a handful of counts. The CDR3 DNA reads TGTGCCAGCGGACGCCCGGGCCCTGGCCACGAGCAGTACTTC. This sequence encodes CASGRPGPGHEQYF. This rearrangement joins TRBV27 to TRBJ2-7, with D unclear. The CDR3 consists of 14 residues. V was pared by 8 bases and J by 5 bases, with 19 bases between. CDR1 MNHEY and CDR2 SMNVEV come from the germline V gene (reference sequence).

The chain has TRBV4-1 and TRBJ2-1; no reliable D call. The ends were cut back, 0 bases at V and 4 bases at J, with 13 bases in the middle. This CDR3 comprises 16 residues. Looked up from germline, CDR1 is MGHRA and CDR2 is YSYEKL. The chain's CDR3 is CASSQEGLSPYNEQFF. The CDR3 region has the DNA TGCGCCAGCAGCCAAGAAGGTCTCAGTCCTTACAATGAGCAGTTCTTC.

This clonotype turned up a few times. DNA of the CDR3: TGTGCCAGCAGCTACGGGGGGACTAGCGGGAGGGCAGATACGCAGTATTTT. It codes for CASSYGGTSGRADTQYF. The chain has TRBV12-3 or TRBV12-4 and TRBJ2-3; 16 bases line up with TRBD2. The junction had 7 bases not matched to a gene; V was cut back by 6 bases and J by 4 bases. CDR3 size: 17 residues.

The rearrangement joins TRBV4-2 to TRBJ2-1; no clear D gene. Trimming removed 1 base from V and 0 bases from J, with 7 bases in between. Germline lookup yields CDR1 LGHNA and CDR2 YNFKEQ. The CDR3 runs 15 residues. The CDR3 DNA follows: TGTGCCAGCAGCCAAGCGGATAGCTCCTACAATGAGCAGTTCTTC. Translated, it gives CASSQADSSYNEQFF.

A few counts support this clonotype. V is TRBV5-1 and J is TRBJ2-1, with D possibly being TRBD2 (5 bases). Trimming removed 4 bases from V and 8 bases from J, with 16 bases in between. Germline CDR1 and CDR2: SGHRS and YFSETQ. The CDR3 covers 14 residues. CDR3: CASSQVEGRYEQFF. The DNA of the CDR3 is TGCGCCAGCAGCCAAGTCGAGGGCCGCTATGAGCAGTTCTTC.

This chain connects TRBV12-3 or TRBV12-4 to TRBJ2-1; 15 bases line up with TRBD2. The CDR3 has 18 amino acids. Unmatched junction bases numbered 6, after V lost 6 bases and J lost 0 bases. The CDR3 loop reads CASSPGLAGGGSYNEQFF. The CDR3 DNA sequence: TGTGCCAGCAGCCCGGGACTAGCGGGAGGAGGCTCCTACAATGAGCAGTTCTTC.

Here the CDR3 DNA reads TGTGCCATCACTAAGACAGGGAGTGACACTGAAGCTTTCTTT. Protein sequence: CAITKTGSDTEAFF. The chain recombines TRBV10-3 with TRBJ1-1; 7 bases are shared with TRBD1. The CDR3 has 14 residues. J gave up 3 bases and V 7 bases, and 8 bases lay outside the gene matches. The germline V gene encodes CDR1 ENHRY and CDR2 SYGVKD.

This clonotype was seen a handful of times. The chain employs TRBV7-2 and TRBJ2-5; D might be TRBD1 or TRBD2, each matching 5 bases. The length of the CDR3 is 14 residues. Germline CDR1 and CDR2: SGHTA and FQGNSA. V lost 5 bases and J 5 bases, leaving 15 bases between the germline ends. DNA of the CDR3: TGTGCCAGCAGCCACCGGGGCTCGGGGGAGACCCAGTACTTC. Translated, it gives CASSHRGSGETQYF.

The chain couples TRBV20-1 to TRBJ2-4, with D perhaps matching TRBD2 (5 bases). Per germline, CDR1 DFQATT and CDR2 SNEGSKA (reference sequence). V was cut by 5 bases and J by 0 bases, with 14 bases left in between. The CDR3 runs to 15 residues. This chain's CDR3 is CSASKGVRAKNIQYF. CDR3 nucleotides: TGCAGTGCTTCGAAGGGAGTTCGAGCCAAAAACATTCAGTACTTC.

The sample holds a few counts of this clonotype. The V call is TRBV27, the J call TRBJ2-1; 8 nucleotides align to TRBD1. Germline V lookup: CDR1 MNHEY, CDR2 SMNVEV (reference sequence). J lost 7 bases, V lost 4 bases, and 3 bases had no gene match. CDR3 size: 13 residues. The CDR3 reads CASSWDRLNEQFF. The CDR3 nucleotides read TGTGCCAGCAGTTGGGACAGGTTGAATGAGCAGTTCTTC.

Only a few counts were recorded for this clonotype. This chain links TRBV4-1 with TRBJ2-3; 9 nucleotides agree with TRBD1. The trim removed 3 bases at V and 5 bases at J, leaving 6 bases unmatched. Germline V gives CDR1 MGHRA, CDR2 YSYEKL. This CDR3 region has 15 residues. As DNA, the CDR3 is TGCGCCAGCAGCCAGGGGACAGGGACACAAGATACGCAGTATTTT. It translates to CASSQGTGTQDTQYF.

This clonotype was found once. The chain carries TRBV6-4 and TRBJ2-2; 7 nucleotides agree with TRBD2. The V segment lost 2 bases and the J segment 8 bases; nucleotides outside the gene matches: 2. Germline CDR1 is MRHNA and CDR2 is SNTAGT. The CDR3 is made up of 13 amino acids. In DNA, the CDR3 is TGTGCCAGCAGTGACGGCGGGGGAGGGGAGCTGTTTTTT. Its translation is CASSDGGGGELFF.

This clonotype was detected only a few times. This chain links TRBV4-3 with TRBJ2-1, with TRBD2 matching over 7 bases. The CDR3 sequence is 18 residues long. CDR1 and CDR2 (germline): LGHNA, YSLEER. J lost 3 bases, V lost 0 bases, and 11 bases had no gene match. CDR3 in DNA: TGCGCCAGCAGCCAAGATCCGTTTCTAGCGGACCTCTACAATGAGCAGTTCTTC. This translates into CASSQDPFLADLYNEQFF.